This T cell receptor (beta chain) comes out of a study of cytomegalovirus exposure and HLA in healthy donors. Study-level points and caveats: 87-base-pair reads could not separate some V segments, including TRBV6-2 and TRBV6-3.

Worth noting for this clone: Antigen unknown.

In germline, CDR1 is MDHEN, CDR2 SYDVKM. The V gene lost 7 bases and the J gene lost 1 base, with 19 bases spanning the gap. This CDR3 contains 16 residues. PCR was performed using 60 Vbeta and 13 Jbeta primers. Clones were read by immunoSEQ multiplex PCR, and TCRdb kept only the in-frame ones, dropping some. The table has fewer than 250,000 clones, over 80% seen once. The TCR comes from a woman aged 50 to 65 in good health and CMV-seropositive. Material: PBMCs. The chain uses TRBV28 and TRBJ1-1; D may be TRBD1 (5 bases). The chain's CDR3 is CASIPLTGLSNTEAFF. Here the CDR3 DNA reads TGTGCCAGCATCCCTTTGACGGGACTGTCGAACACTGAAGCTTTCTTT.